The rows below give T cell receptor beta chains drawn from one sample of a study of cytomegalovirus exposure and HLA in healthy donors. Only in-frame clones appear in the TCRdb table, and some are missing; sequencing was by immunoSEQ multiplex PCR. The sample has 150,000 to 200,000 clones; about 81% are singletons. The sequenced sample was PBMCs. All receptors derive from a woman aged 18 to 35 in good health and CMV-seropositive. The conserved cysteine and the conserved F or W are not part of the CDR3 here. Clone size is not always given. Where it is, it says once, few, many or a class for expanded clones.

j_call v_call clone_size cdr3_aa
TRBJ2-3 TRBV5-6 . ASSRRGTDTQY
TRBJ1-2 TRBV10-2 . ASARWGYEGYT
TRBJ2-3 TRBV7-2 . ASSLDRLAGGTDTQY
TRBJ2-1 TRBV11-3 . ASSFAGGNNEQF
TRBJ1-1 TRBV6-5 . ASRLRTGHAF
TRBJ2-3 TRBV6-6 . ASSHTSLGLASTQY
TRBJ2-1 TRBV5-6 . ASSTSGGHWNEQF
TRBJ1-1 TRBV29-1 . SVGQVFVGTEAF
TRBJ1-3 TRBV27 . ASSSLSGNTIY
TRBJ2-5 TRBV9 few ASSERGRQETQY
TRBJ2-2 TRBV6-4 . ASSVAGDTGELF
TRBJ2-7 TRBV6-6 . ASSPRLGEQY
TRBJ2-1 TRBV5-6 . ASSLGTSLEQF
. TRBV9 . ASRAGTESSYEQY
TRBJ2-5 TRBV5-4 . ASSRDNAGETQY
TRBJ2-5 TRBV19 few ASSPLGETQY
TRBJ1-1 TRBV18 . ASSPTTGNTEAF
. TRBV2 . ASSEAAYEQY
. TRBV19 . ATRDRGYEQY
TRBJ2-3 TRBV10-2 . ASNPQGGGSVWPDTQY
TRBJ2-1 TRBV5-4 . ASSLVIATGAYNEQF
TRBJ2-5 TRBV5-1 once ASSLDMEPRKTQY
TRBJ2-2 TRBV15 . ATSRDAGPGELF
TRBJ1-5 TRBV5-6 . ASSSLRGIQPQH
TRBJ2-5 TRBV20-1 . SAPVQETQY
TRBJ2-7 TRBV5-1 . ASSLGDYEQY
TRBJ1-2 TRBV19 . ASTGQGTNYGYT
TRBJ2-1 TRBV28 few ASSSILSSYNEQF
TRBJ2-7 TRBV4-1 . ASSQGVAGTYEQY
TRBJ2-3 TRBV11-2 . ASSSLAGVEDTQY
TRBJ2-5 TRBV9 . ASSVTTGQETQY
TRBJ1-2 TRBV4-1 . ASSQGISEQGIYGYT
TRBJ2-2 TRBV11-2 . ASSDGTSGIGNTGELF
TRBJ1-2 TRBV19 . ASYSSSHNYGYT
TRBJ1-1 TRBV30 . AWIGSYTEAF
TRBJ1-1 TRBV13 . ASSPSLPGDTEAF
TRBJ2-2 TRBV10-1 . ASGQGNTGELF
TRBJ1-2 TRBV18 . ASSTGVQSGGYT
TRBJ2-5 TRBV9 . ASSPNPGGETQY
TRBJ2-1 TRBV10-1 . ASSGMGRGGRNEQF
TRBJ2-5 TRBV2 . ASTRDRGRGETQY
TRBJ2-1 TRBV4-3 . ASSQEAGISYNEQF
TRBJ1-1 TRBV5-1 . ASSLNTEAF
TRBJ1-2 TRBV30 . AWSWGRGDGYT
TRBJ2-5 TRBV19 . ASSIGGTGGETQY
TRBJ1-1 TRBV27 . ASSFSGTNTEAF
TRBJ2-1 TRBV11-2 . ASSHQTSGVYNEQF
TRBJ1-2 TRBV27 . ASSSNLDRRGYT
TRBJ2-3 TRBV5-6 . ASSYGGGGTQY
TRBJ2-7 TRBV6-1 . ASSEFTGQGPYEQY
TRBJ1-3 TRBV19 . ASTSRDSRPSGNTIY
TRBJ1-1 TRBV10-3 . AISENYKDTEAF
TRBJ2-7 TRBV7-6 few ASSPGSRTGHFYEQY
TRBJ2-3 TRBV11-1 . ASSPGVWDKSTDTQY
TRBJ1-3 TRBV7-9 . ASSTNQGNTIY
TRBJ1-1 TRBV14 few ASSQEAGSNTEAF
TRBJ2-1 TRBV11-2 . ASSRAGGPDEQF
TRBJ2-2 TRBV9 . ASSENRGPGTGELF